Given below is one T cell receptor beta chain in context. Its antigen is not yet known. Base qualities were left out, and no much larger clone turns up one base away. Genomic DNA was isolated from the sorted cells so that the TCRbeta CDR3 region could be sequenced. The immunoSEQ Assay was used for sequencing of TCRbeta CDR3 regions. This is the immuneACCESS table as TCRdb keeps it, with only in-frame sequences that have V and J called. A part of the clones is gone; compared with another copy, unresolved V genes explain less than half, and the rest is unexplained. The sample records around 19,000 clones, 73% of which are singletons. The top ten hold about 26% of the sample. The CDR3 has 17 amino acids, counting the end cysteine and phenylalanine. CDR3 DNA is the only sequence kept; it has 51 bases, read in frame from the first base. V loses 2 bases of germline sequence and J loses 5 bases, and the interval between the two ends is 21 bases. Taken from the germline V gene (reference sequence), the CDR1 and CDR2 loops are MNHEY and SMNVEV.

This entry is derived from a study of OX40 agonist ivuxolimab in advanced cancers. Concerning the study at large: The costimulatory receptor OX40 (CD134) was targeted by ivuxolimab, a fully human IgG2 agonistic monoclonal antibody. The monotherapy dose-escalation portion (N of about 47 patients) of the phase I ivuxolimab trial is reported in the paper. The point of sequencing TCRbeta in the periphery was to test whether ivuxolimab changed TCR sequence diversity and drove clonal T-cell expansion. Partial responses occurred in three dose-escalation patients, of whom one had hepatocellular carcinoma and two had cutaneous melanoma. Prior anti-PD-1, anti-PD-L1 or anti-CTLA-4 therapy was permitted, and about two fifths of dose-escalation patients had received checkpoint inhibitors. A male proportion of around 81% and a mean age of approximately 62 years, ranging from 23 to 79, were recorded for the dose-escalation cohort. Among the 50 to 55 dose-escalation patients, around 20 had hepatocellular carcinoma, 15 or so melanoma, 9 renal cell carcinoma and 9 head and neck cancer. Intravenous ivuxolimab was administered to patients every 2 weeks at six dose levels: 0.01, 0.1, 0.3, 1.5, 3 and 10 mg/kg.

Broad study findings and their caveats: Low levels of normalized T-cell clonal expansion were also seen in some patients who did not respond. Partial responders in the 0.1-3.0 mg/kg groups had among the lowest normalized peripheral clonal expansion, especially among CD8+ T cells. Which antigens the clonally expanded peripheral T cells were specific for was not determined. At doses from 0.1 to 3.0 mg/kg, clonal expansion was seen in both CD4+ and CD8+ blood T cells between baseline and week 6. After ivuxolimab, CD8+ T cells had more expanded clones than CD4+ T cells on average.

Patients with autoimmune disease history or receiving systemic immunosuppression were excluded from the trial. In every dose cohort, peripheral blood was drawn for TCR sequencing at baseline, cycle 4 day 1, and cycle 7 day 1. The samples were drawn from a first-in-human, open-label, multicenter phase I dose-escalation trial of ivuxolimab. Adults with locally advanced or metastatic head and neck squamous cell, hepatocellular, melanoma or renal cell carcinoma were enrolled in the trial. CD4+ and CD8+ T cells were sorted separately from peripheral blood before TCR sequencing. The receptor was derived from an adult with an advanced solid tumor such as melanoma, head and neck, liver or kidney cancer. Sequences were derived from CD4+ or CD8+ T cells sorted from blood, sampled in a trial of the OX40 agonist ivuxolimab. The sequence is built from TRBV27 and TRBJ1-2; the D gene is perhaps TRBD1, on 6 matching bases. The DNA is TGTGCCAGCAGTTTAACCCACAGGGACGGGGGGAAATATGGCTACACCTTC. This encodes CASSLTHRDGGKYGYTF.